This paragraph covers one T cell receptor (beta chain) sequence. Antigen unknown. This sample is drawn from a study of T cell repertoires in cytomegalovirus infection. V was shortened by 5 bases and J by 6 bases, with 17 bases between the two germline ends. Germline V gene lookup returns CDR1 SGHVS and CDR2 FQNEAQ. The CDR3 runs to 14 residues. TCRdb passed the reads through MiXCR, listing each CDR3 protein once. The table lists around 900,000 distinct CDR3 sequences, less than 40% of them singletons. The chain couples TRBV7-8 to TRBJ2-7; D might be TRBD1 or TRBD2, each matching 5 bases. The sample was cultured CD8+ T cells from PBMCs, taken from culture after CMV antigen stimulation. The sequence derives from a human donor in good health (CMV status not recorded). Some clones in this sample may be carry-over from other donors' samples. The CDR3 region has the DNA TGTGCCAGCAGCGGGGACCCGCCGGTGGGCGAGCAGTACGTC. Translation: CASSGDPPVGEQYV.